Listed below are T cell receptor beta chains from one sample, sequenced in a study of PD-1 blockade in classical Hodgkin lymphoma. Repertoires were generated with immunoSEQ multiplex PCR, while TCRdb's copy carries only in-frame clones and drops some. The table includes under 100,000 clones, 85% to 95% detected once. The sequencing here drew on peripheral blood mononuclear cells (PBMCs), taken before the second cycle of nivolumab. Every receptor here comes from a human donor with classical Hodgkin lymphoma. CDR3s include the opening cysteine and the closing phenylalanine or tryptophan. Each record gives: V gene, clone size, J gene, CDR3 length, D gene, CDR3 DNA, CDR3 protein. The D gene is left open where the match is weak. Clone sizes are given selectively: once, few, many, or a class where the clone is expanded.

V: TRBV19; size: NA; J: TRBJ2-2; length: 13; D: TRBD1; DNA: TGTGCCAGTAGTACAACAGGGGCCGGGGAGCTGTTTTTT; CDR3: CASSTTGAGELFF
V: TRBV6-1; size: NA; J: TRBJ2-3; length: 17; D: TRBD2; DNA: TGTGCCAGCAGTGATAGGACTAGCGGGTCGGGGACAGATACGCAGTATTTT; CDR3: CASSDRTSGSGTDTQYF
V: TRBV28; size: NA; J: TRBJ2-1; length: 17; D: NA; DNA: TGTGCCAGCAGCCCCGGAAGGCGAGACTTCTCCTACAATGAGCAGTTCTTC; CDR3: CASSPGRRDFSYNEQFF
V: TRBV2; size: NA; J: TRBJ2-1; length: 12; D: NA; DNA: TGTGCCAGCAGTGGGGAAGGATACGAGCAGTTCTTC; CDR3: CASSGEGYEQFF
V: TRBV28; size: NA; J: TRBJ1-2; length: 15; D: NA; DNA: TGTGCCAGCAAGTCCCTTCAGGGTTCTAACTATGGCTACACCTTC; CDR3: CASKSLQGSNYGYTF
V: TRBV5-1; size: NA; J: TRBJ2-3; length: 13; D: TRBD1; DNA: TGCGCCAGCAGCTGGACAGGGGTAGATACGCAGTATTTT; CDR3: CASSWTGVDTQYF
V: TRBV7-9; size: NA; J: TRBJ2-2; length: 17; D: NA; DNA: TGTGCCAGCAGCTTCGCAAGGCAGGGGTCGAACACCGGGGAGCTGTTTTTT; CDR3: CASSFARQGSNTGELFF
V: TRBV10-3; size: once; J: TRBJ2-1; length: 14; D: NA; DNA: TGTGCCATCAACGGCGGGACCTCCTACAATGAGCAGTTCTTC; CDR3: CAINGGTSYNEQFF
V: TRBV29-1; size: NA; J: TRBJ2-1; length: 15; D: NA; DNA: TGCAGCGTTGAAGAAGCGTCTAGCGTCTACAATGAGCAGTTCTTC; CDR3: CSVEEASSVYNEQFF
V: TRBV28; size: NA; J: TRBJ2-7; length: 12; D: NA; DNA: TGTGCCAGCAGAGCAAGTTCCTACGAGCAGTACTTC; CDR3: CASRASSYEQYF
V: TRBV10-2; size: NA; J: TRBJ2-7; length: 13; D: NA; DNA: TGCGCCAGCAGTGTGGGGAGCTCCTACGAGCAGTACTTC; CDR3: CASSVGSSYEQYF
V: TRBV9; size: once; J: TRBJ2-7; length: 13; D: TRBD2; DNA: TGTGCCAGCAGCGTAGAATGGGCGGGGGAGCAGTATTTC; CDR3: CASSVEWAGEQYF
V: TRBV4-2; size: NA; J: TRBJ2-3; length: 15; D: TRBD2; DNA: TGTGCCAGCAGCCAAGGGTCTCCTAGCGGGGATACGCAGTATTTT; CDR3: CASSQGSPSGDTQYF
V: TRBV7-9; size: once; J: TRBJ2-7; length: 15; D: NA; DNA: TGTGCCAGCAGCCCTACGACTAAGGGGAAGGACGAGCAGTACTTC; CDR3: CASSPTTKGKDEQYF
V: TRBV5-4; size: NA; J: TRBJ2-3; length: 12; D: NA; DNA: TGTGCCAGCAGCTTGGGGCCAGTAACGCAGTATTTT; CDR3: CASSLGPVTQYF
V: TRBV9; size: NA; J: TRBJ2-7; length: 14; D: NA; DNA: TGTGCCAGCAGCGTAGAGGGGATGGGGGTCGAGCAGTACTTC; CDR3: CASSVEGMGVEQYF
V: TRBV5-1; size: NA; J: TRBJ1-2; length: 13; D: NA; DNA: TGCGCCAGCAGGGCCCTCAGGTCCTATGGCTACACCTTC; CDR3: CASRALRSYGYTF
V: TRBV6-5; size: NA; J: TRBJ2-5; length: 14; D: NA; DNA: TGTGCCAGCCAACAGGGTCGGGGTGGAGAGACCCAGTACTTC; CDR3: CASQQGRGGETQYF
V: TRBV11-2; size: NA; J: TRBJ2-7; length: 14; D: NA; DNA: TGTGCCAGCAGCTTGTCAGCGGTAGCCTACGAGCAGTACTTC; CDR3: CASSLSAVAYEQYF
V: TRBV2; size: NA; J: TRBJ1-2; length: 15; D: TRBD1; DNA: TGTGCCAGCAGTGAATTTGTGGGACAGGCCTATGGCTACACCTTC; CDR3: CASSEFVGQAYGYTF
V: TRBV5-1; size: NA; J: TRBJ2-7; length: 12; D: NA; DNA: TGCGCCAGCAGCTTGGACCTCTCCGAGCAGTACTTC; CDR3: CASSLDLSEQYF
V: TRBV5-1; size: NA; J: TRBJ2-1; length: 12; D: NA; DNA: TGCGCCAGCAGCCTGAAGGGCAATGAGCAGTTCTTC; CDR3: CASSLKGNEQFF
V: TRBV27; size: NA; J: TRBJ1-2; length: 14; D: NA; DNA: TGTGCCAGCGTGCCCCGGGGGGGGGCGCGGGGCTACACCTTC; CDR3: CASVPRGGARGYTF
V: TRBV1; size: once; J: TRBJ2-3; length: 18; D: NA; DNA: TGCACCAGCAGCCAAGATAAAGATAGGGTCGGGGGAACAGATACGCAGTATTTT; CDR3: CTSSQDKDRVGGTDTQYF
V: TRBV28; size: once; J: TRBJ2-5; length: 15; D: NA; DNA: TGTGCCCAGGCGGCGATTAGAGGCATCCAAGAGACCCAGTACTTC; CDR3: CAQAAIRGIQETQYF
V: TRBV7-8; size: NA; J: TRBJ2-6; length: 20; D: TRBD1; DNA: TGTGCCAGCAGCTCACACACCCGGGACAGGGACATCTCTGGGGCCAACGTCCTGACTTTC; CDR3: CASSSHTRDRDISGANVLTF
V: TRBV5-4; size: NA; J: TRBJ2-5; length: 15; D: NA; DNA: TGTGCCAGCAGCCGTCGGGACTCCGGACAAGAGACCCAGTACTTC; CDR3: CASSRRDSGQETQYF
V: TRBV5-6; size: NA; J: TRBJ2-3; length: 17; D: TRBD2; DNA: TGTGCCAGCAGCCGTGCTAGCGGGAGAGGTATCACAGATACGCAGTATTTT; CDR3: CASSRASGRGITDTQYF
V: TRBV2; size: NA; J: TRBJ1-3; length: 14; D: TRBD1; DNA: TGTGCCAGCAGGGAGGACAGGTCTGGAAACACCATATATTTT; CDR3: CASREDRSGNTIYF
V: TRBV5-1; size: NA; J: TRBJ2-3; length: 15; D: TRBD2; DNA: TGCGCCAGCAGCGGGCTAGCGGGTTTCACAGATACGCAGTATTTT; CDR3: CASSGLAGFTDTQYF
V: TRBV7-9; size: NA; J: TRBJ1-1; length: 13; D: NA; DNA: TGTGCCAGCAGCTTTCTTGGGTACGCTGAAGCTTTCTTT; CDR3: CASSFLGYAEAFF
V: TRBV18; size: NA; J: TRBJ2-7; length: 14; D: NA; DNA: TGTGCCAGCTCACCATCTTCGGACCGATACGAGCAGTACTTC; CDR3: CASSPSSDRYEQYF
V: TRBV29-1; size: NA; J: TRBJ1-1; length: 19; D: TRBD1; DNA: TGCAGCGTTGAAGGGGCCGCTGCGCGGGGGACAGGGGGATACACTGAAGCTTTCTTT; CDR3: CSVEGAAARGTGGYTEAFF
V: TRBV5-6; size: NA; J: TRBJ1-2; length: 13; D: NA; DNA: TGTGCCAGCAGCTTGAGAAGGAACTATGGCTACACCTTC; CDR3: CASSLRRNYGYTF
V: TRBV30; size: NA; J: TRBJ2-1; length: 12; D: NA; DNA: TGTGCCTGGAGTGGGTTTACCAATGAGCAGTTCTTC; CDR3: CAWSGFTNEQFF
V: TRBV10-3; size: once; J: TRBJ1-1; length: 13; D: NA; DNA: TGTGCCATCAGTGAACGGGGGTGGGTGTCCGCTTTCTTT; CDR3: CAISERGWVSAFF